Included here is one TCR beta chain sequence, with context. Its specificity is unknown. There are 11 residues in the CDR3. CDR1 MDHEN and CDR2 SYDVKM come from the germline V gene. V lost 6 bases and J lost 11, with 13 bases in between. The data stem from a study of T cell repertoires in cytomegalovirus infection. At the level of the study: Recently identified HLA-C-restricted CMV epitopes were used, and well-studied HLA-B-restricted CMV epitopes were used as well.

TCRdb called the reads again in MiXCR, with one record for every CDR3 protein. The profile covers 370,000 or so distinct CDR3 sequences, with about 35% appearing a single time and roughly 13% taken by the ten largest. Source: cultured PBMCs, taken from culture after CMV antigen stimulation. This sequence originates from a human donor in good health (CMV status not recorded). Some clones in this sample may be carry-over from other donors' samples. V gene TRBV28 combines with J gene TRBJ1-1, with unresolved D. CDR3 amino acids: CASSPRDLAFF. The CDR3 region has the DNA TGTGCCAGCAGCCCACGGGATTTGGCTTTCTTT.